These T cell receptor beta chains were read from a single sample in a study of blood T cell repertoires in COVID-19. Clones were sequenced by immunoSEQ multiplex PCR, and TCRdb holds only the in-frame ones, with some missing. The table lists roughly 230,000 clones, about 83% of them singletons. Sequencing was performed on peripheral blood. Every receptor here comes from a human donor in a cohort sampled during active COVID-19. Each CDR3 is given with its conserved first and last residue. D genes are given only for firm matches. For some rows the clone size is stated as once, few or many, or as a class when expanded; others skip it.

j_call | d_call | v_call | clone_size | cdr3_nt | cdr3_aa
TRBJ2-7 | - | TRBV12-3/TRBV12-4 | - | TGTGCCAGCAGTTTATCGGCAGGCTACGAGCAGTACTTC | CASSLSAGYEQYF
TRBJ1-5 | - | TRBV30 | few | TGTGCCTGGAGAAAAGAGAGCAATCAGCCCCAGCATTTT | CAWRKESNQPQHF
TRBJ2-1 | TRBD1 | TRBV4-2 | once | TGTGCCAGCAGCCAAGTTGTAGGCAGGGGGAATGAGCAGTTCTTC | CASSQVVGRGNEQFF
TRBJ1-5 | TRBD1 | TRBV7-9 | - | TGTGCCAGCAGCTTCTTAAAAGCGCCGGGACAGGGGAACGGACAGCCCCAGCATTTT | CASSFLKAPGQGNGQPQHF
TRBJ2-1 | - | TRBV7-9 | - | TGTGCCAGCAGCAGAGGGGGGGCGATCAATGAGCAGTTCTTC | CASSRGGAINEQFF
TRBJ2-7 | TRBD2 | TRBV27 | - | TGTACCTTATGTTGTCGGGAGGGCCCTAATATCTCGGGATACGAGCAGTACTTC | CTLCCREGPNISGYEQYF
TRBJ1-3 | - | TRBV27 | - | TGTGCCAGCAGCCCAACATACTCTGGAAACACCATATATTTT | CASSPTYSGNTIYF
TRBJ2-3 | - | TRBV6-4 | - | TGTGCCAGCAGTGCCCTGGGAGGTAGCACAGATACGCAGTATTTT | CASSALGGSTDTQYF
TRBJ2-5 | - | TRBV6-5 | - | TGTGCCAGCACCCGCAGGTCTCAAGAGACCCAGTACTTC | CASTRRSQETQYF
TRBJ2-7 | TRBD2 | TRBV5-1 | - | TGCGCCAGCAGCTGGACTAGCGGGAGATACGAGCAGTACTTC | CASSWTSGRYEQYF
TRBJ2-7 | - | TRBV5-4 | - | TGTGCCAGCAGCTCGGCGGGGGCCGGCTCCTACGAGCAGTACTTC | CASSSAGAGSYEQYF
TRBJ1-6 | - | TRBV7-6 | few | TGTGCCAGCAGCTTAGAGCCCCTGGGTAGGAGCTCCTATAATTCACCCCTCCACTTT | CASSLEPLGRSSYNSPLHF
TRBJ1-1 | TRBD1 | TRBV10-3 | - | TGTGCCATCAGTGAGGACTCAACAGGGGTTGCCGAAGCTTTCTTT | CAISEDSTGVAEAFF
TRBJ2-6 | TRBD1 | TRBV7-6 | once | TGTGCCAGCAGCTGGGGACAGGGATCTACTGGGGCCAACGTCCTGACTTTC | CASSWGQGSTGANVLTF
TRBJ2-7 | - | TRBV3-1/TRBV3-2 | - | TGTGCCAGCAGCCAACAGGGGGGAGCCTACGAGCAGTACTTC | CASSQQGGAYEQYF
TRBJ2-2 | - | TRBV13 | - | TGTGCCAGCAGCTTACTCAGGGGATCAGACAGAACCGGGGAGCTGTTTTTT | CASSLLRGSDRTGELFF
TRBJ1-1 | - | TRBV6-2/TRBV6-3 | - | TGTGCCAGCAGTTACCCCCCCGGTGGGGACACTTTGAACACTGAAGCTTTCTTT | CASSYPPGGDTLNTEAFF
TRBJ2-1 | TRBD2 | TRBV7-2 | - | TGTGCCAGCAGCTTAGTAAAGCGGGGCGGCGATGAGCAGTTCTTC | CASSLVKRGGDEQFF
TRBJ2-5 | - | TRBV20-1 | - | TGCAGTGCGGGGACTCGAGAGACCCAGTACTTC | CSAGTRETQYF
TRBJ1-5 | TRBD1 | TRBV19 | - | TGTGCCAGTCGCACCTTGGGGCAGGGGGAAGGTCAGCCCCAGCATTTT | CASRTLGQGEGQPQHF
TRBJ2-1 | - | TRBV7-9 | - | TGTGCCAGCAGCTTAGTAGGGGAAGGGGGAGGGAATGAGCAGTTCTTC | CASSLVGEGGGNEQFF
TRBJ2-1 | TRBD2 | TRBV7-9 | - | TGTGCCAGCAGGATGGCTAGCGGGAGGTTGAAAAATGAGCAGTTCTTC | CASRMASGRLKNEQFF
TRBJ2-3 | - | TRBV24-1 | - | TGTGCCACCACCAACAGGGAAGGATTCACAGATACGCAGTATTTT | CATTNREGFTDTQYF
TRBJ2-7 | - | TRBV9 | - | TGTGCCAGCAGCGTAGGAACAGGGTTAGTAGCCTACGAGCAGTACTTC | CASSVGTGLVAYEQYF